The rows below give T cell receptor beta chains drawn from one sample of a study of T cells after yellow fever vaccination. TCRdb re-derived calls from the 5' RACE reads in MiXCR, one entry per CDR3 protein. This table holds 500,000 to 650,000 distinct CDR3 sequences, more than 9% found once. Sequencing was performed on PBMCs, taken on the day of the yellow fever booster vaccination. Every receptor here comes from a man aged 25 to 40 who received the YFV17D yellow fever vaccine. Both conserved end residues are trimmed from each CDR3.

j_gene	v_gene	CDR3aa
TRBJ2-4	TRBV12-3/TRBV12-4	ASSLVRGGSPLIQY
TRBJ2-1	TRBV7-9	ASSVAFDEQF
TRBJ1-5	TRBV5-5	ASSFLSRDNNQPQH
TRBJ2-6	TRBV10-3	AITGANVLT
TRBJ2-7	TRBV3-1	ASSHSYSYEQY
TRBJ2-1	TRBV11-2	ASSLDSLRNEQF
TRBJ2-1	TRBV24-1	ATSDSREGSDEQF
TRBJ1-3	TRBV3-1	ASSQTGGGAGGNTIY
TRBJ2-1	TRBV6-1	ASSGDSYNEQF
TRBJ2-5	TRBV20-1	SATGVGWWETQY
TRBJ1-2	TRBV28	ATTGGSYGYT
TRBJ2-6	TRBV29-1	SVLRVAGANVLT
TRBJ2-5	TRBV14	ASSQSLRETQY
TRBJ2-1	TRBV20-1	CAPGLAGGLNNEQF
TRBJ2-1	TRBV27	ASSFGTLRNEQF
TRBJ2-1	TRBV30	AWSVASGAYNEQF
TRBJ2-7	TRBV6-2/TRBV6-3	ASTRKQNSYEQY
TRBJ2-5	TRBV20-1	SAARAVQETQY
TRBJ2-3	TRBV24-1	ATSYSIGGTSGRSGTDTQY
TRBJ2-2	TRBV27	ASTFPGELF
TRBJ2-1	TRBV5-1	ASSLGTPGDEQF
TRBJ2-5	TRBV6-1	ASGAVPEWTQY
TRBJ2-7	TRBV7-9	ASSSPWASYEQY
TRBJ2-1	TRBV14	ASSQVTGSYNEQF